This T cell receptor beta chain was recovered during a study of response to subunit inactivated influenza vaccine (dated by TCRdb to the late 2010s). The study in broad terms: Deep quantitative profiling of the T cell receptor repertoire was used in the study to follow responses to a trivalent subunit inactivated influenza vaccine. Findings and caveats that apply to the study as a whole: The authors suggested that each seasonal influenza vaccination may recruit only a limited number of new T cells.

In regard to this clonotype: Its antigen remains unidentified. No much larger clone exists at a distance of one base, and base qualities are not known.

The library was made by RT-PCR. Sequencing used an Illumina HiSeq 2500. Through fastp at Q25 and MiXCR, TCRdb rebuilt clones from the public reads, retaining in-frame beta chains. Each CDR3 protein gets just one entry, which takes the most common genes and DNA from the rows behind it. The sample table shows about 650,000 distinct CDR3 sequences, and 11% to 15% are seen once. In total, the top ten clones hold about 7.6% of the sample. Deletion took 3 bases off V and 7 bases off J, with a span of 7 bases between the germline ends. From the cysteine through the phenylalanine, the CDR3 covers 12 amino acids. Only the CDR3 portion is preserved as DNA: 36 bases, with reading frame beginning at the first base.

The source is a man over 45 who received an inactivated influenza vaccine. Donor details come from another sample of the same person, matched by shared clones. The V gene is TRBV12-3 or TRBV12-4 and the J gene is TRBJ1-5; confidence is insufficient to name the D gene. Material: PBMCs from blood, obtained around two weeks before vaccination. The DNA sequence is TGTGCCAGCAGTTTCCTCAGGCAGCCCCAGCATTTT. Its coded protein is CASSFLRQPQHF.